These 27 T cell receptor beta chains originate from one sample sequenced in a study of blood T cell repertoires in COVID-19. The assay was immunoSEQ multiplex PCR, and TCRdb's table has in-frame clones only and misses some. The sample has approximately 210,000 clones, 70% to 90% seen once. The sample taken for sequencing was PBMCs or T cells enriched from blood (not recorded which). Receptors originate from a man aged 30-40 years with acute COVID-19.

The chain carries TRBV2 and TRBJ1-4, with 9 bases identical to TRBD1. The CDR3 consists of 15 residues. Germline V gene sequence: CDR1 SNHLY, CDR2 FYNNEI. J gave up 7 bases and V 5 bases, and 8 bases lay outside the gene matches. The CDR3 nucleotides are TGTGCCAGCAGTTCTACAGGGGGCCTGGGTGAAAAACTGTTTTTT. Amino acids: CASSSTGGLGEKLFF.

The rearrangement uses TRBV7-9 and TRBJ1-5; the match to TRBD1 covers 7 bases. The junction had 6 bases not matched to a gene; V was cut back by 1 base and J by 3 bases. The CDR3 sequence is 16 residues long. Germline assignment: CDR1 SEHNR and CDR2 FQNEAQ (reference sequence). The CDR3 here is CASSLVWGTDNQPQHF. The CDR3 DNA reads TGTGCCAGCAGCTTAGTATGGGGGACAGACAATCAGCCCCAGCATTTT.

V is TRBV6-5 and J is TRBJ2-2; maybe TRBD2 (6 bases). This CDR3 is built from 14 residues. CDR1 is MNHEY and CDR2 is SVGAGI in the germline V gene. Trimming left V 8 bases short and J 2 bases short, with 12 bases between. CDR3 in amino acids: CASGPGLNTGELFF. In nucleotides, the CDR3 is TGTGCCAGCGGCCCGGGACTCAACACCGGGGAGCTGTTTTTT.

The chain employs TRBV3-1 (or the pseudogene TRBV3-2) and TRBJ1-2; D perhaps matches TRBD1 (6 bases). Germline CDR1 and CDR2: LGHDT and YNNKEL (reference sequence). This CDR3 comprises 12 residues. Deletions cut 5 bases from V and 8 bases from J, with 12 bases between. CDR3 DNA: TGTGCCAGCAGCGTTACAGGGCGCGGCTACACCTTC. It is translated as CASSVTGRGYTF.

This rearrangement joins TRBV9 to TRBJ2-7; D is perhaps TRBD1 (6 bases). Germline values: CDR1 SGDLS, CDR2 YYNGEE. V lost 0 bases and J lost 4, with 14 bases in between. The CDR3 is made up of 15 amino acids. The CDR3 region is CASSVGGSDSYEQYF. The CDR3 coding sequence is TGTGCCAGCAGCGTAGGGGGATCGGACAGTTACGAGCAGTACTTC.

This clone was observed a single time. This sequence joins TRBV4-1 and TRBJ2-5, with 9 bases that match TRBD1. The CDR3 runs to 16 residues. Germline CDR1 MGHRA, CDR2 YSYEKL. V trimming: 0 bases; J trimming: 0 bases; junction bases outside the gene matches: 2. CDR3 DNA sequence: TGCGCCAGCAGCCAAGATAGGGACAGGGACCAAGAGACCCAGTACTTC. This translates into CASSQDRDRDQETQYF.

The V call is TRBV11-3, the J call TRBJ2-1; the match to TRBD1 covers 9 bases. V shed 3 bases, J shed 5 bases, and the junction held 11 bases outside the gene matches. The length of the CDR3 is 17 residues. Per germline, CDR1 SGHNT and CDR2 YENEEA. The CDR3 here is CASSFATGQGFDNEQFF. In DNA, the CDR3 is TGTGCCAGCAGCTTCGCGACGGGACAGGGTTTCGACAATGAGCAGTTCTTC.

This chain connects TRBV3-1 (or the pseudogene TRBV3-2) to TRBJ1-5, with 9 bases that match TRBD1. The CDR3 has 14 residues. The germline CDR1 and CDR2 sequences are LGHDT and YNNKEL (reference sequence). V trimming: 4 bases; J trimming: 9 bases; junction bases outside the gene matches: 7. This CDR3 reads CASSPTGGGRPQHF. The CDR3 DNA reads as TGTGCCAGCAGCCCGACAGGGGGAGGGAGGCCCCAGCATTTT.

The V call is TRBV5-1, the J call TRBJ2-5; D is possibly TRBD2 (6 bases). In germline, CDR1 is SGHRS, CDR2 YFSETQ. The V and J ends lost 3 bases and 5 bases respectively, with 14 bases between them. The CDR3 loop spans 14 amino acids. In nucleotides, the CDR3 is TGCGCCAGCAGCTCCCCGACTAGTTATGAGACCCAGTACTTC. Translating gives CASSSPTSYETQYF.

This clone was seen just once. CDR3 coding DNA: TGTGCCAGCAGAAGGGGGAACACTGAAGCTTTCTTT. This translates into CASRRGNTEAFF. The chain links TRBV2 to TRBJ1-1; D possibly corresponds to TRBD1 (5 bases). The CDR3 runs 12 residues. V dropped 6 bases and J dropped 1 base, with 6 bases sitting between them. Germline V gene data show CDR1 as SNHLY and CDR2 as FYNNEI. Drawing the rest from reference TRBV2 and TRBJ1-1, the complete variable domain is EPEVTQTPSHQVTQMGQEVILRCVPISNHLYFYWYRQILGQKVEFLVSFYNNEISEKSEIFDDQFSVERPDGSNFTLKIRSTKLEDSAMYFCASRRGNTEAFFGQGTRLTVV.

This clone has only a few counts. CDR3 in amino acids: CSVSGTGGPNYGYTF. The CDR3 DNA reads as TGCAGCGTCTCCGGGACAGGGGGTCCTAACTATGGCTACACCTTC. This chain connects TRBV29-1 to TRBJ1-2, with 11 bases lining up with TRBD1. The V segment lost 6 bases and the J segment 0 bases; nucleotides outside the gene matches: 6. Per germline, CDR1 SQVTM and CDR2 ANQGSEA. The CDR3 loop spans 15 amino acids.

The chain employs TRBV2 and TRBJ2-1, with 8 bases fitting TRBD1. CDR3 length equals 14 residues. Germline CDR1 and CDR2: SNHLY and FYNNEI. V dropped 7 bases and J dropped 5; count of bases not matched to a gene: 7. CDR3 sequence: CASTSRTGNNEQFF. CDR3 nucleotides: TGTGCCAGCACATCTCGGACAGGGAACAATGAGCAGTTCTTC.

J is TRBJ1-6 and V is TRBV27, with unresolved D. The CDR3 has 15 amino acids. Looked up from germline, CDR1 is MNHEY and CDR2 is SMNVEV (reference sequence). Trimming removed 5 bases at V and 4 bases at J, with 12 bases between. The CDR3 sequence: CASSRGFPYNSPLHF. As DNA, the CDR3 is TGTGCCAGCAGTCGCGGCTTCCCATATAATTCACCCCTCCACTTT.

The chain employs TRBV18 and TRBJ1-1; D is ambiguous. The ends were cut back, 4 bases at V and 3 bases at J, with 12 bases in the middle. CDR3 size: 14 residues. The germline V gene encodes CDR1 KGHSH and CDR2 LQKENI. This chain's CDR3 is CASSLTVRDTEAFF. CDR3 bases: TGTGCCAGCTCACTTACCGTTCGGGACACTGAAGCTTTCTTT.

V is TRBV28 and J is TRBJ1-2; tentatively, D is TRBD1 (5 bases). CDR1 MDHEN and CDR2 SYDVKM come from the germline V gene. The CDR3 runs to 11 residues. Between the trimmed V and J ends, which lost 7 bases and 8 bases, there was a span of 11 bases. This CDR3 reads CASKGVSGYTF. The CDR3 DNA reads TGTGCCAGCAAAGGGGTCTCCGGCTACACCTTC.

This clone turned up a few times. J is TRBJ2-7 and V is TRBV5-5; perhaps TRBD1 as D (5 bases). V was clipped by 4 bases and J by 0 bases, with 11 bases between them. Germline assignment: CDR1 SGHKS and CDR2 YYEKEE (reference sequence). The CDR3 runs to 14 residues. This chain's CDR3 is CASSRDSNSYEQYF. In DNA, the CDR3 is TGTGCCAGCAGCCGCGACAGCAACTCCTACGAGCAGTACTTC.

This clone appeared a single time. The rearrangement uses TRBV2 and TRBJ2-1; a weak D match, TRBD2 (6 bases). This CDR3 is built from 12 residues. V lost 5 bases and J 10 bases, leaving 12 bases between the germline ends. Germline-derived CDR1 and CDR2 are SNHLY and FYNNEI. The CDR3 DNA follows: TGTGCCAGCAGTCCAGGAGGGTGGGAGCAGTTCTTC. Its protein product is CASSPGGWEQFF.

The chain recombines TRBV5-1 with TRBJ2-1; TRBD1 might be the D (5 bases). V was trimmed by 2 bases and J by 5 bases, leaving 11 bases between them. CDR1 SGHRS and CDR2 YFSETQ come from the germline V gene. CDR3 length: 14 amino acids. CDR3 amino acids: CASSFSGSHNEQFF. The CDR3 nucleotides are TGCGCCAGCAGCTTCTCAGGGTCGCACAATGAGCAGTTCTTC.

The CDR3 loop reads CASSLFRGEKLFF. CDR3 nucleotide sequence: TGTGCCAGCAGCTTATTTCGAGGTGAAAAACTGTTTTTT. The rearrangement links TRBV7-3 to TRBJ1-4, with D hard to call. The CDR3 loop spans 13 amino acids. With 2 bases removed from V and 7 bases from J, the gap between germline ends came to 8 bases. The germline V gene encodes CDR1 SGHTA and CDR2 FQGTGA.

This clone was detected once. V usage is TRBV3-1 (or the pseudogene TRBV3-2) and J usage is TRBJ1-5, with no clear D. V was clipped by 1 base and J by 2 bases, with 15 bases between them. Germline-derived CDR1 and CDR2 are LGHDT and YNNKEL (reference sequence). This CDR3 contains 17 residues. CDR3 bases: TGTGCCAGCAGCCAAGCCGGACTCAGGAAGGGCAATCAGCCCCAGCATTTT. It codes for CASSQAGLRKGNQPQHF.

This CDR3 is CASSLATGIETQYF. The CDR3 DNA reads as TGTGCCAGCAGCTTGGCGACAGGGATAGAGACCCAGTACTTC. This chain uses TRBV5-5 with TRBJ2-5; TRBD1 matches at 7 bases. Germline CDR1 is SGHKS and CDR2 is YYEKEE (reference sequence). V trimming: 0 bases; J trimming: 4 bases; junction bases outside the gene matches: 3. CDR3 length: 14 residues. Complete variable domain (other parts from reference TRBV5-5 and TRBJ2-5): DAGVTQSPTHLIKTRGQQVTLRCSPISGHKSVSWYQQVLGQGPQFIFQYYEKEERGRGNFPDRFSARQFPNYSSELNVNALLLGDSALYLCASSLATGIETQYFGPGTRLLVL.

V gene TRBV2 combines with J gene TRBJ1-6; 8 nucleotides match TRBD1. V dropped 4 bases and J dropped 4; count of bases not matched to a gene: 3. Germline V gene sequence: CDR1 SNHLY, CDR2 FYNNEI. This CDR3 is built from 15 residues. In nucleotides, the CDR3 is TGTGCCAGCAGTGGACAGGGGAAATATAATTCACCCCTCCACTTT. This encodes CASSGQGKYNSPLHF.

This clone was recorded only once. The V call is TRBV6-1, the J call TRBJ2-1; D is possibly TRBD1 (6 bases). CDR1 is MNHNS, CDR2 SASEGT, per germline. The CDR3 sequence is 15 residues long. V gave up 0 bases and J gave up 4 bases, with 10 bases separating them. The CDR3 loop is CASSEAFTGYNEQFF. The CDR3 coding sequence is TGTGCCAGCAGTGAAGCCTTCACAGGGTACAATGAGCAGTTCTTC.

The rearrangement uses TRBV12-5 and TRBJ1-5, with D uncertain. Germline V gene data show CDR1 as LGHNT and CDR2 as FRNRAP. This CDR3 comprises 16 residues. Trimming took off 6 bases at V and 1 base at J, with 16 bases between the two ends. In nucleotides, the CDR3 is TGTGCTAGTGGCGTTATAACTATTGGGAGCAATCAGCCCCAGCATTTT. Protein sequence: CASGVITIGSNQPQHF.

This chain links TRBV5-4 with TRBJ2-7, with TRBD2 identical over 8 bases. V lost 4 bases to trimming and J lost 5 bases; unmatched junction nucleotides: 5. Germline V gene data show CDR1 as SGHNT and CDR2 as YYREEE (reference sequence). The CDR3 loop spans 13 amino acids. The CDR3, as DNA: TGTGCCAGCAGCCCGGGGACTAGGGACGAGCAGTACTTC. This translates into CASSPGTRDEQYF.

The rearrangement uses TRBV7-9 and TRBJ2-1; 12 bases fit TRBD2. Germline CDR1 and CDR2: SEHNR and FQNEAQ (reference sequence). V shed 1 base and J 6 bases; nucleotides not matched to a gene: 7. The CDR3 sequence is 17 residues long. The CDR3 coding sequence is TGTGCCAGCAGCTTAGTGACTAGCGGGGGAAACGCCAATGAGCAGTTCTTC. It codes for CASSLVTSGGNANEQFF.

The chain's CDR3 is CASSYTVSGTANQPQHF. DNA of the CDR3: TGTGCCAGCAGTTATACTGTCTCCGGGACAGCAAATCAGCCCCAGCATTTT. This chain joins TRBV27 and TRBJ1-5, with 7 bases that match TRBD1. The CDR3 runs 17 residues. V was pared by 4 bases and J by 4 bases, with 13 bases of the junction left unmatched. The V gene's germline CDR1 is MNHEY and CDR2 SMNVEV (reference sequence).